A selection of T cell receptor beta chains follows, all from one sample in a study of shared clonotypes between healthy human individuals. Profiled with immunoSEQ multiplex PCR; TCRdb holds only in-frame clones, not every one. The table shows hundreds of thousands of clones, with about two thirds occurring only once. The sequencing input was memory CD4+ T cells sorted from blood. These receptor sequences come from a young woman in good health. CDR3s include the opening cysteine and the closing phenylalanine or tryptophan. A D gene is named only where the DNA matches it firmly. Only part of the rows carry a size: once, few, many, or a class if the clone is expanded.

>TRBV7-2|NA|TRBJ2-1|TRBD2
CASSLAGLAGGVNEQFF
TGTGCCAGCAGCTTAGCCGGACTAGCGGGAGGGGTCAATGAGCAGTTCTTC
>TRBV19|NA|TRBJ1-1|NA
CASSDPRGKNTEAFF
TGTGCCAGTAGTGACCCCCGGGGCAAGAACACTGAAGCTTTCTTT
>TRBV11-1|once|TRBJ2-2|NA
CASSLRSSEAGELFF
TGTGCCAGCAGCTTAAGATCTAGCGAGGCCGGGGAGCTGTTTTTT
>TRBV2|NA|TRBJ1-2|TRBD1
CASSVVTGDSGYTF
TGTGCCAGCAGTGTGGTGACAGGGGATAGTGGCTACACCTTC
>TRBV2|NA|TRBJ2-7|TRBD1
CASRRQGARYEQYF
TGTGCCAGCAGGAGACAGGGGGCGCGGTACGAGCAGTACTTC
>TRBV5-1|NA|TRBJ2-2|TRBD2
CASSQTSGSGELFF
TGCGCCAGCAGCCAGACTAGCGGGTCCGGGGAGCTGTTTTTT
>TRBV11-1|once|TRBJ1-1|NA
CASSLVSGSDTEAFF
TGTGCCAGCAGCTTAGTATCAGGGAGCGACACTGAAGCTTTCTTT
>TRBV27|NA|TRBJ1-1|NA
CASSLQGRNTEAFF
TGTGCCAGCAGTTTACAGGGGAGGAACACTGAAGCTTTCTTT
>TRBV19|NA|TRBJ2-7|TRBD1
CASSKSGQGASYEQYF
TGTGCCAGTAGCAAATCGGGACAGGGGGCCTCGTACGAGCAGTACTTC
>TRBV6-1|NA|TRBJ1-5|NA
CASSGGRGNQPQHF
TGTGCCAGCAGTGGAGGACGAGGCAATCAGCCCCAGCATTTT
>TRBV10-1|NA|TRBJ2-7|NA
CASSESSVQGGFEQYF
TGCGCCAGCAGTGAGTCGTCGGTCCAGGGTGGATTCGAGCAGTACTTC
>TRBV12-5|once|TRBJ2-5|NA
CASGTGQGETQYF
TGTGCTAGTGGAACGGGGCAGGGGGAGACCCAGTACTTC
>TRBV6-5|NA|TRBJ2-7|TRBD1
CASSYSVTGGHEQYF
TGTGCCAGCAGTTACTCAGTGACAGGGGGCCACGAGCAGTACTTC
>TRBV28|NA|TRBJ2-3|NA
CASSPRGTDTQYF
TGTGCCAGCAGTCCAAGGGGCACAGATACGCAGTATTTT
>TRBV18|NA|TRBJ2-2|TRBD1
CASSPQTGTANTGELFF
TGTGCCAGCTCACCACAAACCGGGACAGCGAACACCGGGGAGCTGTTTTTT
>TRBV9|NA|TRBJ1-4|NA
CASSVFNDDEKLFF
TGTGCCAGCAGCGTCTTCAACGATGATGAAAAACTGTTTTTT
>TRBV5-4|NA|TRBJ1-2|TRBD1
CASSFDRADGYTF
TGTGCCAGCAGCTTCGACAGGGCGGATGGCTACACCTTC
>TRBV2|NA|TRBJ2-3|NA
CASSEKLTSTDTQYF
TGTGCCAGCAGTGAGAAACTAACCAGCACAGATACGCAGTATTTT